This TCR beta chain was identified in a study of patients and donors after allogeneic stem cell transplantation. In regard to this clonotype: A read error is likely, as this CDR3 ends without the conserved phenylalanine or tryptophan. The DNA is omitted, as the CDR3 cannot be located on it reliably, and the CDR3 follows TCRdb's listing.

TCRdb recomputed calls from the RT-PCR reads with MiXCR, one row per CDR3 protein. The table has about a million distinct CDR3 sequences, approximately 19% seen once. The germline V gene encodes CDR1 LNHDA and CDR2 SQIVND (reference sequence). The CDR3 adds up to 12 amino acids, both ends counted. The receptor was isolated from a human donor who was either an allogeneic HSCT recipient or a stem cell or donor lymphocyte infusion donor (not recorded which). It is not recorded whose cells these are; they may come from a transplant donor. The rearrangement uses TRBV19 and TRBJ1-2; TRBD1, the D gene given by the table, was not confirmed from the DNA. The sequenced sample was blood, either unsorted or a sorted T cell fraction (not recorded which). This CDR3 reads CASSVGQGATFP.